These 20 T cell receptor beta chains were sequenced from one sample in a study of blood T cell repertoires in COVID-19. The table came from immunoSEQ multiplex PCR; TCRdb's copy has only in-frame clones and leaves some out. The sample contains approximately 120,000 clones, about 88% of which appear only once. Source material: peripheral blood. These receptor sequences come from a human donor in a cohort sampled during active COVID-19.

This sequence joins TRBV7-9 and TRBJ1-6; 8 nucleotides line up with TRBD1. CDR1 and CDR2 from the germline V gene are SEHNR and FQNEAQ (reference sequence). CDR3 length: 15 residues. The junction had 7 bases not matched to a gene; V was cut back by 5 bases and J by 7 bases. The CDR3 coding sequence is TGTGCCAGCAGCCCAGGACAGGGAGCAAATTCACCCCTCCACTTT. The encoded protein is CASSPGQGANSPLHF.

J is TRBJ1-2 and V is TRBV5-1; D may be TRBD1 (6 bases). The V end was cut by 4 bases, the J end by 5 bases, with 21 bases between. The length of the CDR3 is 16 residues. Germline lookup yields CDR1 SGHRS and CDR2 YFSETQ. The CDR3 here is CASSLDRDIKGYGYTF. The CDR3 DNA reads TGCGCCAGCAGCCTGGACCGGGACATAAAGGGATATGGCTACACCTTC. Full variable domain (missing parts from reference TRBV5-1 and TRBJ1-2): KAGVTQTPRYLIKTRGQQVTLSCSPISGHRSVSWYQQTPGQGLQFLFEYFSETQRNKGNFPGRFSGRQFSNSRSEMNVSTLELGDSALYLCASSLDRDIKGYGYTFGSGTRLTVV.

This CDR3 is CASSQWDRDFWGRQETQYF. DNA of the CDR3: TGCGCCAGCAGTCAATGGGACAGGGACTTTTGGGGTAGGCAAGAGACCCAGTACTTC. This chain connects TRBV23-1 to TRBJ2-5; 9 bases fit TRBD1. TRBV23-1 is classed as an ORF, of uncertain function. The trim removed 1 base at V and 2 bases at J, leaving 14 bases unmatched. The CDR3 spans 19 residues.

The chain combines TRBV12-3 or TRBV12-4 with TRBJ2-5; maybe TRBD2 (6 bases). The CDR3 covers 12 residues. V lost 3 bases to trimming and J lost 6 bases, with 8 bases between them. The CDR3 nucleotides are TGTGCCAGCAGTTTGGAGGGAAAGACCCAGTACTTC. Translated: CASSLEGKTQYF.

V gene TRBV5-1 combines with J gene TRBJ1-3; 9 nucleotides match TRBD1. Germline V gives CDR1 SGHRS, CDR2 YFSETQ. The CDR3 runs to 14 residues. With 3 bases clipped from V and 4 bases from J, the junction kept 2 bases outside the gene matches. CDR3 DNA: TGCGCCAGCAGCTCCGGGACAGGGGGAAACACCATATATTTT. Translating gives CASSSGTGGNTIYF.

This chain links TRBV19 with TRBJ2-2, with D possibly TRBD1 on 7 matching bases. Germline lookup yields CDR1 LNHDA and CDR2 SQIVND (reference sequence). The CDR3 is 11 amino acids. V was trimmed by 10 bases and J by 7 bases, leaving 10 bases between them. The CDR3 bases are TGTGCCACAGGGGGGAGCGGGGAGCTGTTTTTT. It translates to CATGGSGELFF. Drawing the rest from reference TRBV19 and TRBJ2-2, the complete variable domain is DGGITQSPKYLFRKEGQNVTLSCEQNLNHDAMYWYRQDPGQGLRLIYYSQIVNDFQKGDIAEGYSVSREKKESFPLTVTSAQKNPTAFYLCATGGSGELFFGEGSRLTVL.

This chain joins TRBV12-3 or TRBV12-4 and TRBJ2-7; D perhaps matches TRBD2 (6 bases). The CDR3 loop spans 12 amino acids. V was clipped by 6 bases and J by 2 bases, with 8 bases between them. The CDR3 loop reads CASRASAYEQYF. The CDR3 DNA reads as TGTGCCAGCAGGGCTAGCGCCTACGAGCAGTACTTC.

The chain recombines TRBV28 with TRBJ2-7; 8 bases align to TRBD2. V shed 7 bases and J 5 bases; nucleotides not matched to a gene: 10. CDR3 size: 14 residues. Germline CDR1 MDHEN, CDR2 SYDVKM. CDR3 in amino acids: CASTLSGSLNEQYF. Here the CDR3 DNA reads TGTGCCAGCACGCTCAGCGGGAGTTTGAACGAGCAGTACTTC. Using reference TRBV28 and TRBJ2-7 for the parts outside the CDR3, the full variable domain is DVKVTQSSRYLVKRTGEKVFLECVQDMDHENMFWYRQDPGLGLRLIYFSYDVKMKEKGDIPEGYSVSREKKERFSLILESASTNQTSMYLCASTLSGSLNEQYFGPGTRLTVT.

The J gene is TRBJ2-1, the V gene TRBV28; D is perhaps TRBD2 (6 bases). V lost 5 bases to trimming and J lost 4 bases, with 12 bases between them. This CDR3 has 14 residues. CDR1 is MDHEN and CDR2 is SYDVKM in the germline V gene. This chain's CDR3 is CASSTAGSYNEQFF. CDR3 DNA: TGTGCCAGCAGTACCGCGGGAAGTTACAATGAGCAGTTCTTC.

This chain uses TRBV6-4 with TRBJ2-3, with TRBD2 matching 11 bases. The CDR3 covers 16 residues. V lost 4 bases and J lost 4; bases outside the gene matches: 7. Germline V CDR1 and CDR2: MRHNA, SNTAGT. CDR3 loop: CASSALAGGVADTQYF. The CDR3, as DNA: TGTGCCAGCAGTGCCCTAGCGGGGGGTGTCGCAGATACGCAGTATTTT.

The chain couples TRBV19 to TRBJ1-3; 7 nucleotides match TRBD1. The V segment lost 7 bases and the J segment 0 bases; nucleotides outside the gene matches: 6. CDR1 and CDR2 from the germline V gene are LNHDA and SQIVND (reference sequence). The CDR3 consists of 15 residues. DNA for the CDR3: TGTGCCAGTACCCCGGCAGGGGGCTCTGGAAACACCATATATTTT. It yields the protein CASTPAGGSGNTIYF. The full variable domain, its missing parts supplied by reference TRBV19 and TRBJ1-3, is DGGITQSPKYLFRKEGQNVTLSCEQNLNHDAMYWYRQDPGQGLRLIYYSQIVNDFQKGDIAEGYSVSREKKESFPLTVTSAQKNPTAFYLCASTPAGGSGNTIYFGEGSWLTVV.

The V and J genes are TRBV6-4 and TRBJ2-3; TRBD2 might be the D (5 bases). Trimming shortened V by 5 bases and J by 5 bases, and 11 bases separated the two germline ends. This CDR3 comprises 13 residues. From germline, CDR1 is MRHNA and CDR2 SNTAGT. The CDR3 protein is CASSSGVGDTQYF. The CDR3 DNA sequence: TGTGCCAGCAGTAGCGGAGTGGGAGATACGCAGTATTTT.

A remark on this clone: The identical CDR3 is also encoded by other nucleotide sequences in the sample. The V gene is TRBV27, the J gene TRBJ2-7; weak D call: TRBD2 (5 bases). The ends were cut back, 0 bases at V and 0 bases at J, with 6 bases in the middle. CDR3 length: 14 amino acids. Looked up from germline, CDR1 is MNHEY and CDR2 is SMNVEV (reference sequence). Written as DNA, the CDR3 is TGTGCCAGCAGTTTATCAGGGAGCTCCTACGAGCAGTACTTC. It encodes CASSLSGSSYEQYF.

The V and J genes are TRBV3-1 (or the pseudogene TRBV3-2) and TRBJ2-7; 8 bases agree with TRBD2. Trimming took 4 bases from V and 7 from J; bases not matched to a gene: 9. CDR1 and CDR2 (germline): LGHDT, YNNKEL (reference sequence). This CDR3 spans 14 amino acids. This CDR3 reads CASSPQLTGGEQYF. The CDR3 DNA reads TGTGCCAGCAGCCCCCAGTTAACGGGAGGGGAGCAGTACTTC.

The J gene is TRBJ2-5, the V gene TRBV6-5; D is unclear. The germline V gene encodes CDR1 MNHEY and CDR2 SVGAGI. Trimming stripped 6 bases from V and 4 bases from J, with 12 bases between. The CDR3 contains 13 residues. The CDR3 is CASSYVGAETQYF. CDR3 DNA sequence: TGTGCCAGCAGCTACGTTGGAGCAGAGACCCAGTACTTC.

This clone was observed a few times. The J gene is TRBJ2-1, the V gene TRBV6-2 or TRBV6-3; D perhaps matches TRBD2 (6 bases). V was pared by 5 bases and J by 10 bases, with 15 bases between. Germline V gives CDR1 MNHEY, CDR2 SVGEGT. This CDR3 contains 13 residues. CDR3 loop: CASSQGLSVEQFF. The CDR3, as DNA: TGTGCCAGCAGTCAGGGACTCTCCGTGGAGCAGTTCTTC.

The chain links TRBV27 to TRBJ1-1; D gene ambiguous. The germline V and J ends were trimmed by 3 bases and 0 bases, with 8 bases remaining between them. The CDR3 loop spans 14 amino acids. Germline values: CDR1 MNHEY, CDR2 SMNVEV (reference sequence). The DNA for the CDR3 is TGTGCCAGCAGTTTCAACTCCTTGAACACTGAAGCTTTCTTT. Residues: CASSFNSLNTEAFF.

The V gene is TRBV5-6, the J gene TRBJ1-2; 7 nucleotides align to TRBD1. The CDR3 has 12 amino acids. The V and J ends lost 4 bases and 4 bases, in that order; junction bases with no gene match: 1. From germline, CDR1 is SGHDT and CDR2 YYEEEE. The CDR3 DNA is TGTGCCAGCAGCAGGGGGCCCTATGGCTACACCTTC. Translated: CASSRGPYGYTF.

This clone was seen just once. V gene TRBV5-6 combines with J gene TRBJ1-5, with D possibly matching TRBD1 (6 bases). V was clipped by 3 bases and J by 9 bases, with 10 bases between them. The CDR3 has 12 amino acids. Per the germline V gene, CDR1 is SGHDT and CDR2 is YYEEEE. The CDR3 loop is CASSSQGRPQHF. The CDR3 nucleotides are TGTGCCAGCAGCTCACAGGGAAGGCCCCAGCATTTT.

V and J are TRBV10-3 and TRBJ2-1, with unresolved D. Trimming pared 0 bases from V and 8 bases from J, leaving 11 bases between. The length of the CDR3 is 14 residues. Germline CDR1 reads ENHRY; CDR2 reads SYGVKD. CDR3 sequence reads: CAISESGSMDEQFF. The CDR3 bases are TGTGCCATCAGTGAGTCCGGGTCTATGGATGAGCAGTTCTTC.